This passage covers 2 T cell receptor beta chains from one sample sequenced in a study of stereotactic body radiotherapy in pancreatic ductal adenocarcinoma. Using its own MiXCR run on the bulk RNA-seq reads, TCRdb lists one record per CDR3 protein. The listing records a few distinct CDR3 sequences. The sample in question was tumor tissue, obtained after stereotactic body radiotherapy or without it (not recorded which). These receptor sequences come from a human donor with pancreatic ductal adenocarcinoma.

This clonotype was picked up one time. This chain connects TRBV12-3 or TRBV12-4 to TRBJ1-1; D gene unclear. Trimming stripped 5 bases from V and 1 base from J, with 8 bases between. The CDR3 is 13 amino acids. The CDR3 reads CASSPLGNTEAFF. CDR3 coding DNA: TGTGCCAGCAGTCCCTTGGGGAACACTGAAGCTTTCTTT.

The CDR3 sequence: CASSHNLNIQYF. The CDR3 DNA reads as TGTGCCAGCAGCCATAACTTGAACATTCAGTACTTC. V is TRBV3-1 and J is TRBJ2-4; no reliable D call. Trimming left V 3 bases short and J 7 bases short, with 7 bases between. This CDR3 has 12 amino acids. From germline, CDR1 is LGHDT and CDR2 YNNKEL (reference sequence).